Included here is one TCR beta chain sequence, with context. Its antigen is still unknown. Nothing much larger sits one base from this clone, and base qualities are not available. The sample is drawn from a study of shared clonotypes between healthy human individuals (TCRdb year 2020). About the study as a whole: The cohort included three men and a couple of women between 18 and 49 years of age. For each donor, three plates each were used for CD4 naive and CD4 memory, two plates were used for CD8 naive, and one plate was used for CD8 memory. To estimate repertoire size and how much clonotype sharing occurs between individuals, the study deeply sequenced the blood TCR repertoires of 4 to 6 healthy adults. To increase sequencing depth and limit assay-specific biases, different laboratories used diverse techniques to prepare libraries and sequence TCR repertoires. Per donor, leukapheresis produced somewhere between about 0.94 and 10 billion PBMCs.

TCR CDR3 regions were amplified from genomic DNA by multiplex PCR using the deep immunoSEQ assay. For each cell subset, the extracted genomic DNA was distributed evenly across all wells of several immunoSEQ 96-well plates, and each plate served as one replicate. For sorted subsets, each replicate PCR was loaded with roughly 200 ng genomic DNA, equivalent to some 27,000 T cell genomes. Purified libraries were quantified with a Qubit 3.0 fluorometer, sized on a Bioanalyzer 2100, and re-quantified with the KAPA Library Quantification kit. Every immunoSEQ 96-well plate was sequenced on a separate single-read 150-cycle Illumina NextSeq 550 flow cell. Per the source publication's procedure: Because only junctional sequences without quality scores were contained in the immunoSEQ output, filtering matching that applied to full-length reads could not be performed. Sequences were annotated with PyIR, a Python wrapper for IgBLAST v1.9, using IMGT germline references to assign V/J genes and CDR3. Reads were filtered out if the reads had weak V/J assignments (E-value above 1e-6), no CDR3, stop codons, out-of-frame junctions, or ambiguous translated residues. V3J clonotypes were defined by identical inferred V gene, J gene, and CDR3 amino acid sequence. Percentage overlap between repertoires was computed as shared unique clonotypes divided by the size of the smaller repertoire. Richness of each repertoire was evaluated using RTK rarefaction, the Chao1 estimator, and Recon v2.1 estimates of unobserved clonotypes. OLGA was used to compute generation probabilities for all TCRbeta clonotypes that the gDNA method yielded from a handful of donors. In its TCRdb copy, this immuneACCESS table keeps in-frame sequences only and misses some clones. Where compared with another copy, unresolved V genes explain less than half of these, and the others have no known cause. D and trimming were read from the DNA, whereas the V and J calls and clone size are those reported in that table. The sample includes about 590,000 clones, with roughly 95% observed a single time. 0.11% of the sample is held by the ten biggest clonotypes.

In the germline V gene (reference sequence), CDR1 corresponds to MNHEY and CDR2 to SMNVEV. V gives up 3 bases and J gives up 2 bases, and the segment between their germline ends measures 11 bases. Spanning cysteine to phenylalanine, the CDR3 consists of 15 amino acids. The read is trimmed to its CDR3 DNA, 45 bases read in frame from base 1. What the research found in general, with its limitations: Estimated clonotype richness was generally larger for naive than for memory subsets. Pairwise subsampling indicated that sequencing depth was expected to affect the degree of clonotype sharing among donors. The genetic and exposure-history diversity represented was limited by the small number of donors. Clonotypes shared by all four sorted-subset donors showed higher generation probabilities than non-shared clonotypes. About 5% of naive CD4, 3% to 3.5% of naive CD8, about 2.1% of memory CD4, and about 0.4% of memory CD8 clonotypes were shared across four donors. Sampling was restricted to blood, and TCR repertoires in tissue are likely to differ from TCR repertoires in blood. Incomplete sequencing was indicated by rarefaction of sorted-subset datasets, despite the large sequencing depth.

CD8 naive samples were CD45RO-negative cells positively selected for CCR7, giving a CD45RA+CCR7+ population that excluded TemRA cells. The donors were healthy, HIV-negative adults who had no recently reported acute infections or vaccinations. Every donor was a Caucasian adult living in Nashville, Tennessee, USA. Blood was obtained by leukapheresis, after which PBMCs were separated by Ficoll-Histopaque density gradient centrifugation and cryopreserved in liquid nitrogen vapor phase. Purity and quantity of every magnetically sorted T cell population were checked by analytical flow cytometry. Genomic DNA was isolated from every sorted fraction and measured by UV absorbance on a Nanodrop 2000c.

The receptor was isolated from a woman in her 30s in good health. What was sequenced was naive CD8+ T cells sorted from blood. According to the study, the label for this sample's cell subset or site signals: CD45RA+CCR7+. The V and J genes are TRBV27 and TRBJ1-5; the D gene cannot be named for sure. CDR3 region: CASSLSLDGNQPQHF. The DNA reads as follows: TGTGCCAGCAGTTTGAGCTTGGACGGCAATCAGCCCCAGCATTTT.